The rows below give T cell receptor beta chains drawn from one sample of a study of PD-1 blockade in classical Hodgkin lymphoma. The assay was immunoSEQ multiplex PCR, and TCRdb's table has in-frame clones only and misses some. The top ten clones hold 15% to 20% of a sample with 75,000 to 100,000 clones, about four fifths of them seen once. This specimen was peripheral blood mononuclear cells (PBMCs), taken before the second cycle of nivolumab. Receptor source: a human donor with classical Hodgkin lymphoma. Each CDR3 is given with its conserved first and last residue. The D gene is left open where the match is weak. Clone size is stated in some rows and not others, as once, few, many or a class when expanded.

TRBJ2-1 | TRBV28 | TRBD2 | - | TGTGCCAGCACCCCAACTAGCGGAGCCTACAATGAGCAGTTCTTC | CASTPTSGAYNEQFF
TRBJ1-4 | TRBV6-1 | TRBD1 | - | TGTGCCAGCAGTCACCGGGACAGGGAGTGTATTTTT | CASSHRDRECIF
TRBJ2-2 | TRBV21-1 | - | - | TGTGCCAGCAGCAAAGACGAAAACACCGGGGAGCTGTTTTTT | CASSKDENTGELFF
TRBJ2-1 | TRBV4-2 | - | - | TGTGCCAGCAGCCAAGATGAGGAGCGGAGCTACAATGAGCAGTTCTTC | CASSQDEERSYNEQFF
TRBJ1-4 | TRBV5-4 | - | - | TGTGCCAGCAGCTTGGGTGGAGGTGAAAAACTGTTTTTT | CASSLGGGEKLFF
TRBJ2-3 | TRBV5-6 | TRBD2 | - | TGTGCCAGCAGCTCTCTAGCGGGAGCGGTTGATACGCAGTATTTT | CASSSLAGAVDTQYF
TRBJ2-7 | TRBV5-6 | - | - | TGTGCCAGCAGCTTTGTCGGAAGAAGCTCCTACGAGCAGTACTTC | CASSFVGRSSYEQYF
TRBJ2-1 | TRBV5-1 | - | - | TGCGCCAGCAACCCATCCCAGGGGTCGTCCTACAATGAGCAGTTCTTC | CASNPSQGSSYNEQFF
TRBJ2-1 | TRBV7-2 | TRBD1 | - | TGTGCCAGCAGCAGGGACAGGGGGGACAATGAGCAGTTCTTC | CASSRDRGDNEQFF
TRBJ2-3 | TRBV21-1 | - | - | TGTGCCAGCAGCGTCGGGAGTCTCCCAGATACGCAGTATTTT | CASSVGSLPDTQYF
TRBJ2-1 | TRBV2 | TRBD2 | once | TGTGCCAGCATGGCGGGAGCACTAGGTGAGCAGTTCTTC | CASMAGALGEQFF
TRBJ2-3 | TRBV19 | - | - | TGTGCCAGTAGTATTGGCGGGATGCACACAGATACGCAGTATTTT | CASSIGGMHTDTQYF
TRBJ1-1 | TRBV5-8 | - | - | TGTGCCAGCAGCTCCTCCGGGATTCTAGGAGTCTTT | CASSSSGILGVF
TRBJ1-5 | TRBV19 | TRBD1 | - | TGTGCCAGTAGTATGGGACAGAGCAATCAGCCCCAGCATTTT | CASSMGQSNQPQHF
TRBJ2-3 | TRBV5-1 | TRBD2 | once | TGCGCCAGCAGCTCTAGCGGGAGCGTGGCAGATACGCAGTATTTT | CASSSSGSVADTQYF
TRBJ1-2 | TRBV18 | - | - | TGTGCCAGCTCACCAGATAGGCGGGGCTTTAACTATGGCTACACCTTC | CASSPDRRGFNYGYTF
TRBJ2-1 | TRBV6-5 | - | - | TGTGCCAGCAGTTACTCGGGGCTAGCGAACTACAATGAGCAGTTCTTC | CASSYSGLANYNEQFF
TRBJ2-1 | TRBV6-6 | - | - | TGTGCCAGCAGCCCCCTTGATGAGCAGTTCTTC | CASSPLDEQFF
TRBJ2-3 | TRBV5-1 | TRBD1 | - | TGCGCCAGCAGCAGTACCGGGACAGGGGGAACAGATACGCAGTATTTT | CASSSTGTGGTDTQYF
TRBJ1-2 | TRBV6-5 | - | - | TGTGCCAGCAGTGGAGACAGTTATGGCTACACCTTC | CASSGDSYGYTF
TRBJ2-7 | TRBV5-1 | - | - | TGCGCCAGCAGCTTGCGCACCATCGGCGACGAGCAGTACTTC | CASSLRTIGDEQYF
TRBJ1-5 | TRBV7-8 | TRBD1 | - | TGTGCCAGCAGCTTCCCGGGACAGATCAATCAGCCCCAGCATTTT | CASSFPGQINQPQHF
TRBJ1-2 | TRBV27 | TRBD1 | few | TGTGCCAGCAGTTTCGGACAGGGGATCTATGGCTACACCTTC | CASSFGQGIYGYTF
TRBJ2-7 | TRBV5-1 | - | - | TGCGCCAGCAGCTTGGCCAGGCCACCCTACGAGCAGTACTTC | CASSLARPPYEQYF
TRBJ2-1 | TRBV18 | TRBD2 | - | TGTGCCAGCTCGTCGAATAGCGGGAGCGGGTATGAGCAGTTCTTC | CASSSNSGSGYEQFF
TRBJ2-7 | TRBV28 | - | - | TGTGCCACCGATAACTCCTACGAGCAGTACTTC | CATDNSYEQYF
TRBJ2-7 | TRBV27 | - | once | TGTGCCAGCGGACTGATCTACGAGCAGTACTTC | CASGLIYEQYF
TRBJ2-2 | TRBV7-2 | - | - | TGTGCCAGCAGCTTAGGTCGGACGCGATCCGGGGAGCTGTTTTTT | CASSLGRTRSGELFF
TRBJ2-1 | TRBV30 | - | - | TGTGCCTGGATTTTCGACTACGCCTCCTACAATGAGCAGTTCTTC | CAWIFDYASYNEQFF
TRBJ1-4 | TRBV19 | - | once | TGTGCCAGTACTTCACTCCATTCTGGTAATGAAAAACTGTTTTTT | CASTSLHSGNEKLFF
TRBJ2-3 | TRBV10-3 | TRBD2 | few | TGTGCCATCAGCCGCGGGACTAGTAGGGGAAGCACAGATACGCAGTATTTT | CAISRGTSRGSTDTQYF
TRBJ2-1 | TRBV11-1 | TRBD2 | - | TGTGCCAGCAGCTTGCGACTAGCGGGAGTAAATGAGCAGTTCTTC | CASSLRLAGVNEQFF
TRBJ2-7 | TRBV15 | - | - | TGTGCCACCAGCGGCTACAGCTCCTACGAGCAGTACTTC | CATSGYSSYEQYF
TRBJ2-7 | TRBV15 | - | - | TGTGCCACCAGCAGAGATCAGGGGCAGGGGCGGAACGAGCAGTACTTC | CATSRDQGQGRNEQYF
TRBJ2-7 | TRBV10-3 | - | - | TGTGCCATCACTAATATATCTGCTAGCGAGCAGTACTTC | CAITNISASEQYF
TRBJ1-2 | TRBV6-1 | - | few | TGTGCCAGCAGTGGACGGACGTTTGGCTACACCTTC | CASSGRTFGYTF
TRBJ2-1 | TRBV29-1 | TRBD2 | many | TGCAGCGTTCCCCCGAACTTGGGAGGGGACAATGAGCAGTTCTTC | CSVPPNLGGDNEQFF
TRBJ2-1 | TRBV18 | TRBD2 | - | TGTGCCAGCTCACCAGGCGGGAGCTCCTACAATGAGCAGTTCTTC | CASSPGGSSYNEQFF
TRBJ2-1 | TRBV30 | TRBD2 | - | TGTGCCTGGAGTGATAGCGGGAGGCGGCAGTTCTTC | CAWSDSGRRQFF